The rows below give T cell receptor beta chains drawn from one sample of a study of blood T cell repertoires in COVID-19. Produced via immunoSEQ multiplex PCR; TCRdb's table is partial and in-frame only. The data show about 220,000 clones, more than 70% seen once. The sequencing input was peripheral blood. The receptor set was obtained from a woman of 80 years or more with acute or convalescent COVID-19. The CDR3 runs from the conserved cysteine through the conserved F or W. Fields, in order: clone size, J gene, V gene, D gene, CDR3 protein, CDR3 DNA. D genes are given only for firm matches. A row's size may be missing; if present it is once, few, many or a size class.

. | TRBJ1-2 | TRBV7-3 | . | CASSLDAARGGYTF | TGTGCCAGCAGCTTAGATGCGGCCCGAGGTGGCTACACCTTC
. | TRBJ2-7 | TRBV27 | TRBD1 | CASSSWTGATYEQYF | TGTGCCAGCAGTTCGTGGACAGGGGCCACCTACGAGCAGTACTTC
. | TRBJ1-5 | TRBV19 | TRBD1 | CASSMGTAMGNQPQHF | TGTGCCAGTAGTATGGGGACAGCCATGGGCAATCAGCCCCAGCATTTT
. | TRBJ2-1 | TRBV12-3/TRBV12-4 | TRBD1 | CASSPGTDNEQFF | TGTGCCAGCAGTCCCGGGACAGACAATGAGCAGTTCTTC
. | TRBJ1-4 | TRBV9 | . | CASSVGAGREKLFF | TGTGCCAGCAGCGTAGGCGCAGGTCGAGAAAAACTGTTTTTT
. | TRBJ2-5 | TRBV18 | . | CASSPGREETQYF | TGTGCCAGCTCACCCGGCAGGGAAGAGACCCAGTACTTC
. | TRBJ1-4 | TRBV19 | . | CASKIWGGNEKLFF | TGTGCCAGTAAAATATGGGGAGGGAATGAAAAACTGTTTTTT
. | TRBJ2-1 | TRBV6-5 | . | CASRPGADSYNEQFF | TGTGCCAGCAGGCCTGGGGCAGACTCCTACAATGAGCAGTTCTTC
. | TRBJ2-5 | TRBV4-2 | . | CASSQEGGAQETQYF | TGTGCCAGCAGCCAAGAGGGGGGGGCTCAAGAGACCCAGTACTTC
. | TRBJ2-1 | TRBV5-1 | TRBD2 | CASSLTSGGTNEQFF | TGCGCCAGCAGCTTAACTAGCGGGGGGACCAATGAGCAGTTCTTC
. | TRBJ1-2 | TRBV2 | TRBD1 | CASSEPPGGGYTF | TGTGCCAGCAGTGAACCCCCAGGGGGCGGCTACACCTTC
. | TRBJ1-5 | TRBV5-4 | . | CASSFGGDQPQHF | TGTGCCAGCAGCTTTGGCGGGGACCAGCCCCAGCATTTT
. | TRBJ1-6 | TRBV27 | TRBD1 | CASSRTGTNSPLHF | TGTGCCAGCAGTCGGACAGGGACCAATTCACCCCTCCACTTT
once | TRBJ2-3 | TRBV24-1 | . | CATLGSGTDTQYF | TGTGCCACCCTAGGGAGCGGCACAGATACGCAGTATTTT
. | TRBJ2-5 | TRBV3-1/TRBV3-2 | TRBD1 | CASRRAGTVVGETQYF | TGTGCCAGCAGGCGCGCCGGGACAGTGGTCGGCGAGACCCAGTACTTC